These T cell receptor beta chains were read from a single sample in a study of cytomegalovirus exposure and HLA in healthy donors. Sequenced by immunoSEQ multiplex PCR; TCRdb stores in-frame clones only, minus some. This table holds approximately 180,000 clones. The sequenced sample consisted of PBMCs. The receptor source for this set is a man younger than 40 in good health and CMV-seronegative. The CDR3 runs from the conserved cysteine through the conserved F or W. D genes are given only for firm matches.

v_gene	j_gene	d_gene	CDR3aa
TRBV6-1	TRBJ2-7	TRBD1	CASTQTGAIYEQHF
TRBV28	TRBJ1-1	-	CASSSGGAGNTEAFF
TRBV7-9	TRBJ2-4	-	CASSLEGGDIQYF
TRBV19	TRBJ2-7	TRBD1	CASDPGTGEEQYF
TRBV11-2	TRBJ2-5	TRBD2	CASSLGTSGGSHQETQYF
TRBV5-4	TRBJ2-5	-	CASSLRQGLDETQYF
TRBV11-3	TRBJ2-7	-	CASSPRDRLVEQYF
TRBV5-4	TRBJ1-4	-	CASSLGQNGARLPNEKLFF
TRBV11-1	TRBJ2-5	-	CASSLALAKETQYF
TRBV7-3	TRBJ2-1	TRBD1	CASSYRGNEQFF
TRBV11-3	TRBJ2-2	-	CASSSAGQLTGELFF
TRBV27	TRBJ2-3	-	CASSLRLETDTQYF
TRBV11-2	TRBJ1-1	-	CASSRPRSGTEAFF
TRBV28	TRBJ2-5	TRBD1	CASRRSPGQGSETQYF
TRBV5-4	TRBJ1-1	TRBD1	CASSSPLQGSTEAFF
TRBV19	TRBJ1-2	TRBD1	CASSPQGGANYGYTF
TRBV4-2	TRBJ2-5	TRBD2	CASSQDTTSGGNSQETQYF
TRBV19	TRBJ1-2	-	CASSTSTGNGYTF
TRBV25-1	TRBJ2-1	-	CASRTSGYNEQFF
TRBV19	TRBJ2-4	-	CASSTQGTIAKNIQYF
TRBV27	TRBJ1-1	TRBD1	CASSLAQGAYTEAFF
TRBV5-1	-	TRBD1	CASSATGGESEQYF
TRBV12-1	TRBJ2-7	-	CASSLAPKHRGVVAYEQYF
TRBV2	TRBJ2-2	TRBD2	CASSQAGATGELFF
TRBV10-3	TRBJ1-4	-	CAISGQDATNEKLFF
TRBV2	TRBJ2-3	TRBD2	CASSDPGTSGGASTDTQYF
TRBV2	TRBJ1-5	-	CASSLTGKNQPQHF
TRBV29-1	TRBJ2-5	-	CSVILAEDAQYF
TRBV11-2	TRBJ1-5	-	CASSSQGQPQHF